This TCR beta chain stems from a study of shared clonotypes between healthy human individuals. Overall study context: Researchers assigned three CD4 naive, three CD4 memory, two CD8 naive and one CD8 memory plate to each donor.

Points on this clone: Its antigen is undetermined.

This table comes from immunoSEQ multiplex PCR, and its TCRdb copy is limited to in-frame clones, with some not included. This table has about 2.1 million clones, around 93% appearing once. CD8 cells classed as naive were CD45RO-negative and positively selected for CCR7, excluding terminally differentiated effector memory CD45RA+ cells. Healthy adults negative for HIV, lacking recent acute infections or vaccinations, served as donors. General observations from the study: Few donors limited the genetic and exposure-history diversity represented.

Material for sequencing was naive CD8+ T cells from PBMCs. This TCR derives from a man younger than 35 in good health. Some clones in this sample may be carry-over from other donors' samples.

The CDR3 loop reads CASMGTGGAGELFF. CDR3 sequence (DNA): TGTGCCAGCATGGGTACAGGGGGAGCCGGGGAGCTGTTTTTT. This chain uses TRBV7-9 with TRBJ2-2; 8 positions match TRBD1. The CDR3 is 14 amino acids. V trimming: 7 bases; J trimming: 6 bases; junction bases outside the gene matches: 7. Germline CDR1 is SEHNR and CDR2 is FQNEAQ (reference sequence).